This TCR beta chain was sequenced for a study of blood T cell repertoires in COVID-19 (dated by TCRdb to 2018 to 2020). Some background on the complete study: Samples covering the acute and convalescent phases of COVID-19 were provided by collaborators in the United States, Italy and Spain. Samples came from the ongoing ImmuneRACE study (first 160 participants) plus 1,254 subjects from 6 global collaborators. The dataset comprised deeply sampled blood TCRbeta repertoires from subjects exposed to, actively infected with, or recovered from COVID-19. Sample metadata almost always included a de-identified subject ID, COVID-19 status, age in years and sex. Where available, HLA class I and class II types were obtained from metadata supplied by the sample provider rather than from assay-based typing. A freely available public database, intended as a resource for researchers studying the immune response to SARS-CoV-2, is where the repertoires were released. The prospective study material was composed of cDNA or gDNA derived from T cells, B-cell-depleted T cells, or PBMCs. Results and caveats for the whole study, not just this receptor: How much clinical and demographic metadata was included differed by source and by participant, and the metadata was provided uncurated.

Participants in the prospective study were aged about 18 to 89 years, lived in about two dozen United States geographic areas, and enrolled through a virtual design. In the prospective study, cohorts were assigned on the basis of participant-reported clinical history obtained from a screening survey and a study questionnaire. For ImmuneRACE Cohort 3, a participant was defined as recovered based on two consecutive negative NP/OP PCR tests, clearance by a healthcare professional, or resolution of symptoms. Each participant in the prospective study had whole blood, serum and a nasopharyngeal or oropharyngeal swab collected by mobile phlebotomists. Over a roughly 2-month period, participants in the prospective study had the option of providing additional blood draws and questionnaires. Before DNA extraction, blood samples from the prospective study were shipped at room temperature or frozen. The CDR3, from cysteine to phenylalanine, totals 15 residues. Solely the CDR3 DNA is kept, with 45 bases framed from the first base. Trimmed from V: 0 bases; trimmed from J: 0 bases; junction bases lacking a gene match: 2. Via the germline V gene, CDR1 is SGHVS and CDR2 FQNEAQ.

TCRbeta CDR3 regions were amplified from genomic DNA by means of the immunoSEQ Assay, a bias-controlled multiplex PCR. The authors processed their data as follows. The number of nucleated cells in each sample was estimated from the amplification of reference gene primers within the assay. To quantify the absolute abundance of each unique TCRbeta CDR3 rearrangement, sequence reads were collapsed and filtered. For each sample, productive Simpson clonality was calculated as the square root of Simpson's diversity index across productive rearrangements. TCRdb stores this immuneACCESS table with in-frame sequences only. Part of the clones is absent; in the studies checked, under half of the shortfall reflects unresolved V genes, and no reason is known for the rest. The V and J calls and clone size were taken over from that table, and D and trimming were inferred from the DNA. Across this sample there are roughly 250,000 clones, with around 90% seen only once. The ten largest make up less than 3% of the sample.

Comments on this clone: The antigen it recognizes is unknown. No qualities accompany the bases; no much larger clone lies one base away.

The V and J segments used are TRBV7-8 and TRBJ2-7; 7 junctional bases match TRBD1. The clonotype comes from a woman in her forties or fifties who had recovered from COVID-19. The material sequenced was PBMCs or T cells enriched from blood (not recorded which). The CDR3 protein is CASSLATGSSYEQYF. The DNA is as follows: TGTGCCAGCAGCTTAGCGACAGGGAGCTCCTACGAGCAGTACTTC.